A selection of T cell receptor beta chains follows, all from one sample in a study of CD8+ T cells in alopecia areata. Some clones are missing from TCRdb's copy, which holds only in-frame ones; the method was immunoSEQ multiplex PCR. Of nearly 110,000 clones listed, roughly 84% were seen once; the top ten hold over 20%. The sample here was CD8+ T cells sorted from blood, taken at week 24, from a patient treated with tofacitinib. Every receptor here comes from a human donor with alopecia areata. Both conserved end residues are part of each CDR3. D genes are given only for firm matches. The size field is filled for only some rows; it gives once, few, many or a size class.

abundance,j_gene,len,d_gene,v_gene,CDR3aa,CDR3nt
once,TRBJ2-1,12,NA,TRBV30,CAWSVIRDEQFF,TGTGCCTGGAGTGTAATTAGAGATGAGCAGTTCTTC
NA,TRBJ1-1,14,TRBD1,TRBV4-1,CASSHSGGGTEAFF,TGCGCCAGCAGCCACTCAGGGGGTGGCACTGAAGCTTTCTTT
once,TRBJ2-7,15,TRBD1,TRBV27,CASSLGQGPFYEQYF,TGTGCCAGCAGTTTGGGACAGGGCCCTTTCTACGAGCAGTACTTC
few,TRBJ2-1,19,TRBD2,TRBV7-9,CASSFRTGGTSGDNNEQFF,TGTGCCAGCAGCTTCCGAACGGGCGGGACTAGCGGGGATAACAATGAGCAGTTCTTC
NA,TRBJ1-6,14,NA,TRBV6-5,CASKTGPYNSPLHF,TGTGCCAGCAAAACCGGGCCCTATAATTCACCCCTCCACTTT
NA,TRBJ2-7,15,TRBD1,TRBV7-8,CASSGWDRASYEQYF,TGTGCCAGCAGCGGTTGGGACAGGGCCTCCTACGAGCAGTACTTC
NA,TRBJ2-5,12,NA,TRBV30,CAWGVLNLGQYF,TGTGCCTGGGGTGTTCTCAACCTGGGGCAGTACTTC
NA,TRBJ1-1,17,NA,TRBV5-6,CASSLVKNTLTNTEAFF,TGTGCCAGCAGCTTGGTAAAGAATACTCTTACGAACACTGAAGCTTTCTTT
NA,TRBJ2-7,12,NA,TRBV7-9,CASSLGRNEQYF,TGTGCCAGCAGCTTGGGGAGGAACGAGCAGTACTTC
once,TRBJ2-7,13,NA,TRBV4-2,CASSQASSYEQYF,TGTGCCAGCAGCCAGGCTAGCTCCTACGAGCAGTACTTC
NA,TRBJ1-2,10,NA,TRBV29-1,CSVQTVGYTF,TGCAGCGTCCAGACAGTCGGCTACACCTTC
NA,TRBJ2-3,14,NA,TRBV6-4,CASSPSAPTDTQYF,TGTGCCAGCAGCCCTTCGGCCCCCACAGATACGCAGTATTTT
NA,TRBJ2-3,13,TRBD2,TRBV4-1,CASSQVGEGTQYF,TGCGCCAGCAGCCAAGTGGGGGAGGGCACGCAGTATTTT
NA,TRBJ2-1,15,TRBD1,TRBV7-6,CASSLQGAVGNEQFF,TGTGCCAGCAGCTTACAGGGGGCGGTGGGCAATGAGCAGTTCTTC
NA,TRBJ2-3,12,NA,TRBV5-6,CASSQPRDTQYF,TGTGCCAGCAGCCAGCCCCGGGATACGCAGTATTTT